A selection of T cell receptor beta chains follows, all from one sample in a study of T cell clusters in autoimmune cytopenias. TCRdb reprocessed the multiplex PCR reads and keeps a single row for each CDR3 protein, giving no DNA. This table lists fewer than 8,500 distinct CDR3 sequences. Specimen: peripheral blood. The source is a human donor with an autoimmune cytopenia or autoimmune hepatitis (not recorded which). Each CDR3 is given with its conserved first and last residue. Fields, in order: J gene, clone size, V gene, CDR3 protein. Part of the rows lack a size; the others show once, few, many or a class for expanded clones.

j_gene: TRBJ2-1
abundance: medium-sized
v_gene: TRBV18
CDR3aa: CASSPQLAGPHEQFF

j_gene: TRBJ2-1
abundance: NA
v_gene: TRBV7-2
CDR3aa: CASSLTSASYNEQFF

j_gene: TRBJ2-7
abundance: medium-sized
v_gene: TRBV5-4
CDR3aa: CASSPGGASSYEQYF

j_gene: TRBJ1-6
abundance: NA
v_gene: TRBV6-2/TRBV6-3
CDR3aa: CASSSVVGSSSYNSPLHF

j_gene: TRBJ1-6
abundance: NA
v_gene: TRBV19
CDR3aa: CASRKEQGRLPRPYNSPLHF

j_gene: TRBJ1-4
abundance: NA
v_gene: TRBV12-3/TRBV12-4
CDR3aa: CASSAGVFDEKLFF

j_gene: TRBJ2-6
abundance: NA
v_gene: TRBV7-9
CDR3aa: CASSLGQGVSGANVLTF

j_gene: TRBJ2-2
abundance: large
v_gene: TRBV29-1
CDR3aa: CSVGAQNTGELFF

j_gene: TRBJ2-7
abundance: medium-sized
v_gene: TRBV19
CDR3aa: CASCRDISSYEQYF

j_gene: TRBJ1-2
abundance: medium-sized
v_gene: TRBV20-1
CDR3aa: CSASGGPGYTF

j_gene: TRBJ1-1
abundance: NA
v_gene: TRBV6-1
CDR3aa: CASSEVHRGNTEAFF

j_gene: TRBJ1-1
abundance: NA
v_gene: TRBV9
CDR3aa: CASRGTGCRRESEAFF

j_gene: TRBJ2-7
abundance: NA
v_gene: TRBV20-1
CDR3aa: CSAREGSGGEQYF

j_gene: TRBJ2-1
abundance: NA
v_gene: TRBV20-1
CDR3aa: CSAPKGWAYEQFF

j_gene: TRBJ2-5
abundance: NA
v_gene: TRBV20-1
CDR3aa: CSARPIDRQETQYF

j_gene: TRBJ1-5
abundance: medium-sized
v_gene: TRBV19
CDR3aa: CASSRARGYSNQPQHF

j_gene: TRBJ1-6
abundance: medium-sized
v_gene: TRBV12-3/TRBV12-4
CDR3aa: CASSFGFNSPLHF

j_gene: TRBJ1-6
abundance: NA
v_gene: TRBV6-5
CDR3aa: CASSLSPGNLPLHF

j_gene: TRBJ2-7
abundance: NA
v_gene: TRBV18
CDR3aa: CASSQGTGRRTYEQYF

j_gene: TRBJ1-1
abundance: NA
v_gene: TRBV30
CDR3aa: CAWEGQGYTEAFF

j_gene: TRBJ2-7
abundance: medium-sized
v_gene: TRBV18
CDR3aa: CASSSRADEQYF

j_gene: TRBJ2-5
abundance: NA
v_gene: TRBV5-5
CDR3aa: CASSYPRGQETQYF

j_gene: TRBJ2-1
abundance: medium-sized
v_gene: TRBV6-6
CDR3aa: CASSSRGSPRDEQFF

j_gene: TRBJ2-3
abundance: medium-sized
v_gene: TRBV6-4
CDR3aa: CASSESASTSTQYF

j_gene: TRBJ1-2
abundance: NA
v_gene: TRBV5-5
CDR3aa: CASSLEGNYGYTF

j_gene: TRBJ1-3
abundance: NA
v_gene: TRBV30
CDR3aa: CAWSQIRFSLSGNTIYF

j_gene: TRBJ1-2
abundance: NA
v_gene: TRBV14
CDR3aa: CASSQEVRGRPNYGYTF

j_gene: TRBJ1-2
abundance: medium-sized
v_gene: TRBV6-6
CDR3aa: CASGLQQGRGYGYTF

j_gene: TRBJ2-5
abundance: medium-sized
v_gene: TRBV5-4
CDR3aa: CASSLAPTGGQETQYF

j_gene: TRBJ1-3
abundance: NA
v_gene: TRBV5-1
CDR3aa: CASSLSAEDTIYF

j_gene: TRBJ2-7
abundance: medium-sized
v_gene: TRBV18
CDR3aa: CASSPAGTGSYEQYF

j_gene: TRBJ2-7
abundance: NA
v_gene: TRBV6-5
CDR3aa: CASSYSGTGGYEQYF

j_gene: TRBJ1-1
abundance: NA
v_gene: TRBV7-6
CDR3aa: CASTRTTVTEAFF

j_gene: TRBJ1-2
abundance: NA
v_gene: TRBV4-1
CDR3aa: CASSQGSFSLAGYTF

j_gene: TRBJ2-3
abundance: NA
v_gene: TRBV7-2
CDR3aa: CATSEGGARDTQYF

j_gene: TRBJ2-1
abundance: medium-sized
v_gene: TRBV6-6
CDR3aa: CASSLRSYNEQFF

j_gene: TRBJ2-3
abundance: NA
v_gene: TRBV9
CDR3aa: CASSKGLADTDTQYF

j_gene: TRBJ2-1
abundance: NA
v_gene: TRBV5-1
CDR3aa: CASSQNVGLQFF

j_gene: TRBJ1-5
abundance: NA
v_gene: TRBV18
CDR3aa: CASSPQTGEDQPQHF

j_gene: TRBJ1-6
abundance: NA
v_gene: TRBV4-1
CDR3aa: CASSRRDAQESPLHF

j_gene: TRBJ2-5
abundance: NA
v_gene: TRBV5-6
CDR3aa: CASSFGQQETQYF

j_gene: TRBJ1-2
abundance: medium-sized
v_gene: TRBV15
CDR3aa: CATSRWTGANYGYTF

j_gene: TRBJ1-4
abundance: NA
v_gene: TRBV5-1
CDR3aa: CASSLLADYNEKLFF

j_gene: TRBJ2-7
abundance: medium-sized
v_gene: TRBV27
CDR3aa: CASSRQGLTSYEQYF

j_gene: TRBJ1-2
abundance: NA
v_gene: TRBV5-1
CDR3aa: CASSFRQEPYGYTF

j_gene: TRBJ2-5
abundance: NA
v_gene: TRBV5-6
CDR3aa: CASSWGQGRLGTQYF

j_gene: TRBJ2-5
abundance: NA
v_gene: TRBV10-3
CDR3aa: CAISEKSTSKETQYF

j_gene: TRBJ2-6
abundance: medium-sized
v_gene: TRBV18
CDR3aa: CASSPTVGQGNLGANVLTF

j_gene: TRBJ2-5
abundance: NA
v_gene: TRBV12-3/TRBV12-4
CDR3aa: CASSLSPPVGQYF